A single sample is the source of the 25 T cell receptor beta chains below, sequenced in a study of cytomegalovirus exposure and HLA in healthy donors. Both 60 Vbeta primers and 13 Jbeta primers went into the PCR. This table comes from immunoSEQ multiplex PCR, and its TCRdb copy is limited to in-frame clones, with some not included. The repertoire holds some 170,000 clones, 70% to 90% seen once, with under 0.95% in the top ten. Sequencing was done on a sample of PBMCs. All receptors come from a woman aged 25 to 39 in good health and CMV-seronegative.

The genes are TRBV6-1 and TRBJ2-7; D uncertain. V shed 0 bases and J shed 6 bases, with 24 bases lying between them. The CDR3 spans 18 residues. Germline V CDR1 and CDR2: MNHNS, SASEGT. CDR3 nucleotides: TGTGCCAGCAGTGAAGCGACGGCGTTAGCTCCTAACTGGGTCGAGCAGTACTTC. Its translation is CASSEATALAPNWVEQYF.

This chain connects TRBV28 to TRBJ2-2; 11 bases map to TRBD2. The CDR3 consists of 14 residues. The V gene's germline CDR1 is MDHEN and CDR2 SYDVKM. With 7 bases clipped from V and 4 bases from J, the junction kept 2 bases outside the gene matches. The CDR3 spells CASIGTSGTGELFF. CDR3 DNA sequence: TGTGCCAGCATCGGGACTAGCGGCACCGGGGAGCTGTTTTTT.

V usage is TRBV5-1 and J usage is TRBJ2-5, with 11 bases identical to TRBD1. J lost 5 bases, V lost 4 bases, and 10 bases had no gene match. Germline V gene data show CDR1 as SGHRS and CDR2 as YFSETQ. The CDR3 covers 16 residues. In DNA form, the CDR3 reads TGCGCCAGCAGCCCCGGACAGGGGGCCGTCGGGGAGACCCAGTACTTC. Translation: CASSPGQGAVGETQYF. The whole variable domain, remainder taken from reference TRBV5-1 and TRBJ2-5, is KAGVTQTPRYLIKTRGQQVTLSCSPISGHRSVSWYQQTPGQGLQFLFEYFSETQRNKGNFPGRFSGRQFSNSRSEMNVSTLELGDSALYLCASSPGQGAVGETQYFGPGTRLLVL.

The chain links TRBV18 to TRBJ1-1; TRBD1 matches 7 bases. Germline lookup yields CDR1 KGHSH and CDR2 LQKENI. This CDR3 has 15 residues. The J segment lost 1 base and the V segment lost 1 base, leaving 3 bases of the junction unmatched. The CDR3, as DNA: TGTGCCAGCTCACCACTAACAGGGGAGAACACTGAAGCTTTCTTT. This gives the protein CASSPLTGENTEAFF.

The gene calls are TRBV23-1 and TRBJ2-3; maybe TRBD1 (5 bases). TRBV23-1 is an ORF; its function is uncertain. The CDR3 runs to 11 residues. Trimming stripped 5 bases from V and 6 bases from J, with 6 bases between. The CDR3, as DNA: TGCGCCAGCAGTGGACATGATACGCAGTATTTT. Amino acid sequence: CASSGHDTQYF.

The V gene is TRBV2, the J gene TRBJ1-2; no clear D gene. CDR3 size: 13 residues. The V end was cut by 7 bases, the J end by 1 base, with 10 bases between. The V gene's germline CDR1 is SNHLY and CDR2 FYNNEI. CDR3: CASNSDFNYGYTF. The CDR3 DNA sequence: TGTGCCAGCAATTCGGACTTTAACTATGGCTACACCTTC.

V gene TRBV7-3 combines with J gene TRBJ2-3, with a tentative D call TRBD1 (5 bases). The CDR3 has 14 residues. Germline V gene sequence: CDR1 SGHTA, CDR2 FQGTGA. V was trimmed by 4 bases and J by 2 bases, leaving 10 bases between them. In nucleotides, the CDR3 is TGTGCCAGCAGCTCAGGGCAGATCACAGATACGCAGTATTTT. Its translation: CASSSGQITDTQYF.

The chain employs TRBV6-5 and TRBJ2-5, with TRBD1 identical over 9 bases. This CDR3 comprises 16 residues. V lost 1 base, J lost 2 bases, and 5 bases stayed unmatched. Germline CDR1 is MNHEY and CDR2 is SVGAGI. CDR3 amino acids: CASSYLPGQGQETQYF. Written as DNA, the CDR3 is TGTGCCAGCAGTTACTTGCCGGGACAGGGACAAGAGACCCAGTACTTC.

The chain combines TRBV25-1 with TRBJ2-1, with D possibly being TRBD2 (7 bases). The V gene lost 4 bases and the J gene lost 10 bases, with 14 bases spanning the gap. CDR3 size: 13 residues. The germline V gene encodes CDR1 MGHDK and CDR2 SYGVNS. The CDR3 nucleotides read TGTGCCAGCAGTGTCTCCCGGGGGGCGGAGCAGTTCTTC. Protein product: CASSVSRGAEQFF.

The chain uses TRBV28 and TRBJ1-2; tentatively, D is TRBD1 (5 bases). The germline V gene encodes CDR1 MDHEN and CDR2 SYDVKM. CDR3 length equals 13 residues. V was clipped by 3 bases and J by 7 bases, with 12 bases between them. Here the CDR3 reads CASSLGGMVGYTF. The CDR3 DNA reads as TGTGCCAGCAGTTTGGGGGGAATGGTTGGCTACACCTTC.

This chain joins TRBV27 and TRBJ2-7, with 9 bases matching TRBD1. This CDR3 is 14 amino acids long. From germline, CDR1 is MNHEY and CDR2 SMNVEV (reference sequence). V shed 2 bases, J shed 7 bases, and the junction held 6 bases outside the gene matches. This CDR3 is CASSLRQGGKEQYF. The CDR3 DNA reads TGTGCCAGCAGTTTACGACAGGGGGGTAAAGAGCAGTACTTC.

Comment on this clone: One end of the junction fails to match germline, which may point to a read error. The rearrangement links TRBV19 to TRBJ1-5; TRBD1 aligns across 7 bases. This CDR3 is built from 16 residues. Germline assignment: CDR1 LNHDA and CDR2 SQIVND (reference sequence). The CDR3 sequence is CASSIEGARRNQRQHF. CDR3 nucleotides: TGTGCCAGTAGTATTGAGGGGGCGCGGCGCAATCAGCGCCAGCATTTT.

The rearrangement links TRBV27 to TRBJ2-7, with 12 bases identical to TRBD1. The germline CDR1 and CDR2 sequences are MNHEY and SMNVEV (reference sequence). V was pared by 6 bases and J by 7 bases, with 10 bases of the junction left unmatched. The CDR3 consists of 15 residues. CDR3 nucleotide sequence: TGTGCCAGCAGCCCCATGGGACAGGGGGCAGGAGAGCAGTACTTC. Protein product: CASSPMGQGAGEQYF.

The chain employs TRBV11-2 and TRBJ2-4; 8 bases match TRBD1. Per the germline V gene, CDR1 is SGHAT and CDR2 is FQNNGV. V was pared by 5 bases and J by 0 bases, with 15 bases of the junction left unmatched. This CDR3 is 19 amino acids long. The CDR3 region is CASSPPPGQGARAKNIQYF. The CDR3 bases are TGTGCCAGCAGCCCCCCTCCGGGGCAGGGGGCCAGAGCCAAAAACATTCAGTACTTC. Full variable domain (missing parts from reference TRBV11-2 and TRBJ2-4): EAGVAQSPRYKIIEKRQSVAFWCNPISGHATLYWYQQILGQGPKLLIQFQNNGVVDDSQLPKDRFSAERLKGVDSTLKIQPAKLEDSAVYLCASSPPPGQGARAKNIQYFGAGTRLSVL.

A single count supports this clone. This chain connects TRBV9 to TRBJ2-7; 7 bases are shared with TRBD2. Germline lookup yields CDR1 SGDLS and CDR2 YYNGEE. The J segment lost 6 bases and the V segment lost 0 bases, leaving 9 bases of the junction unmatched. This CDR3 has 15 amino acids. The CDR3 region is CASSVGGGGGVEQYF. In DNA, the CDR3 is TGTGCCAGCAGCGTAGGGGGGGGAGGAGGGGTCGAGCAGTACTTC.

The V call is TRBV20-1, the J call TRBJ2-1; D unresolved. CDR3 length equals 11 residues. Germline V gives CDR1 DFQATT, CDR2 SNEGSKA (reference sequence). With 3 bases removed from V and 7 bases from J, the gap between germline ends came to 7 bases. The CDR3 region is CSASLANEQFF. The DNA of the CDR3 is TGCAGTGCTAGTCTGGCAAATGAGCAGTTCTTC.

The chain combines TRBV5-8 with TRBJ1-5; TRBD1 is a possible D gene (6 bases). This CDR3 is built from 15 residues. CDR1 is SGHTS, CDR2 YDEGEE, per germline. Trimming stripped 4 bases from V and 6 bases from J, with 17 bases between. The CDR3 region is CASSPGTLSIQPQHF. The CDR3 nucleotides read TGTGCCAGCAGCCCCGGGACATTGTCTATTCAGCCCCAGCATTTT.

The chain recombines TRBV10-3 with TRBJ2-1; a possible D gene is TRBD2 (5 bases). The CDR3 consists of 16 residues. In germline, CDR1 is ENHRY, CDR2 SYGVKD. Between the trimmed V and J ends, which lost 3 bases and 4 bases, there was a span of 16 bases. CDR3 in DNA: TGTGCCATCAGTGACGAACTAGGAGGTCAGTACAATGAGCAGTTCTTC. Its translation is CAISDELGGQYNEQFF.

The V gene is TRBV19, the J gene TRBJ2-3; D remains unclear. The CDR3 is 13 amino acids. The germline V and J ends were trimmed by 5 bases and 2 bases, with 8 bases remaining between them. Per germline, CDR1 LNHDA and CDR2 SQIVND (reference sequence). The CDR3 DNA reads TGTGCCAGTAGTCCACAGTCCACAGATACGCAGTATTTT. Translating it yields CASSPQSTDTQYF.

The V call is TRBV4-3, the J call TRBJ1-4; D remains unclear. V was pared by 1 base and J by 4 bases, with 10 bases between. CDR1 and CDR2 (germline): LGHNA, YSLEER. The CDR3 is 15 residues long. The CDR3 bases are TGCGCCAGCAGCCAAGGTTTGGCCGTTAATGAAAAACTGTTTTTT. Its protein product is CASSQGLAVNEKLFF.

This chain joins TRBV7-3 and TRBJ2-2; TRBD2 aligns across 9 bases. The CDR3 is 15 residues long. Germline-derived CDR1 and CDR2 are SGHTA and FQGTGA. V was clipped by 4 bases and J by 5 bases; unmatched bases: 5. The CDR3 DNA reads TGTGCCAGCAGCTCCAATAGCGGGAGTACCGGGGAGCTGTTTTTT. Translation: CASSSNSGSTGELFF.

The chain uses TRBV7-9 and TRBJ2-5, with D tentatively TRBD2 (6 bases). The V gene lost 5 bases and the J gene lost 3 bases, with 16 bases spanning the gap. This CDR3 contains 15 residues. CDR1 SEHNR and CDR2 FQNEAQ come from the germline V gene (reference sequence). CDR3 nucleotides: TGTGCCAGCAGCCCTCCGTCGGTAGCGGAAGAGACCCAGTACTTC. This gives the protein CASSPPSVAEETQYF. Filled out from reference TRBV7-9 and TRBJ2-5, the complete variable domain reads DTGVSQNPRHKITKRGQNVTFRCDPISEHNRLYWYRQTLGQGPEFLTYFQNEAQLEKSRLLSDRFSAERPKGSFSTLEIQRTEQGDSAMYLCASSPPSVAEETQYFGPGTRLLVL.

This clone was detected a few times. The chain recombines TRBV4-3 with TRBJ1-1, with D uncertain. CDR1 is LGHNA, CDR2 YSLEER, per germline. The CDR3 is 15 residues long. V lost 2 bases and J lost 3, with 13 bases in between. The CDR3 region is CASSQSAGRDTEAFF. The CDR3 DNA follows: TGCGCCAGCAGCCAATCGGCCGGGAGGGACACTGAAGCTTTCTTT.

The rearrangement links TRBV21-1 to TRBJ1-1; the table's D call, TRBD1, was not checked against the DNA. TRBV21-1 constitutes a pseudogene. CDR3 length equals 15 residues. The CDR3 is CASSKGQAWITEAFF. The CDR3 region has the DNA TGTGCCAGCAGCAAAGGCCAGGCTTGGATTACTGAAGCTTTCTTT.

CDR3 sequence: CASSQISGGRLYEQYF. The CDR3 DNA reads TGTGCCAGCAGCCAAATTAGCGGGGGACGTCTATACGAGCAGTACTTC. J is TRBJ2-5 and V is TRBV27; 9 bases match TRBD2. The J call could be wrong; TRBJ2-7 is a better fit for the DNA end. Germline V lookup: CDR1 MNHEY, CDR2 SMNVEV (reference sequence). The CDR3 sequence is 16 residues long.